This note documents a single T cell receptor (beta chain) sequence. What it binds is not known. The entry originates in a study of response to subunit inactivated influenza vaccine. MiXCR was run by TCRdb on the RT-PCR reads, yielding one entry per CDR3 protein. The sample includes over 150,000 distinct CDR3 sequences, 7.5% to 10% of them seen just once. Unmatched junction bases numbered 7, after V lost 5 bases and J lost 13 bases. Germline V gene sequence: CDR1 MNHNS, CDR2 SASEGT. CDR3 length: 14 amino acids. Whole-study results and caveats: Authors proposed each seasonal influenza vaccination draws in few new T cells.

V is TRBV6-1 and J is TRBJ1-6; 11 bases align to TRBD1. The sequencing used non-naive T cells sorted from PBMCs, collected on the day of vaccination. This receptor was taken from a man in his forties or fifties who received an inactivated influenza vaccine. CDR3: CASSTGQGVPPLHF. CDR3 in DNA: TGTGCCAGCAGTACGGGACAGGGGGTCCCCCCCCTCCACTTT.